Following are 23 T cell receptor beta chains from one sample sequenced in a study of blood T cells in healthy people across ages. Sample-barcoded 5' priming and a J-beta primer mix drove a second PCR of roughly 6 to 12 cycles. One entry per CDR3 protein, called by TCRdb with MiXCR from the 5' RACE reads. This table holds some 550,000 distinct CDR3 sequences, around half found once. Sequencing was performed on blood. The receptors originated from a man aged 80 or over in good health.

The genes are TRBV5-1 and TRBJ2-3; 9 nucleotides line up with TRBD1. The germline CDR1 and CDR2 sequences are SGHRS and YFSETQ. With V trimmed by 4 bases and J by 2 bases, 11 bases remained unmatched. The CDR3 sequence is 17 residues long. The CDR3: CASSTTPGQGPTDTQYF. CDR3 in DNA: TGCGCCAGCAGCACTACTCCGGGACAGGGCCCCACAGATACGCAGTATTTT.

This clonotype was seen a handful of times. This chain uses TRBV6-2 or TRBV6-3 with TRBJ2-6, with D possibly matching TRBD2 (6 bases). In germline, CDR1 is MNHEY, CDR2 SVGEGT. The germline V and J ends were trimmed by 6 bases and 2 bases, with 11 bases remaining between them. This CDR3 has 15 amino acids. CDR3 sequence reads: CASRPGTAGANVLTF. As DNA, the CDR3 is TGTGCCAGCAGGCCGGGGACTGCTGGGGCCAACGTCCTGACTTTC.

This clonotype has only a few counts. This chain connects TRBV10-2 to TRBJ2-3; TRBD2 aligns across 8 bases. J was trimmed by 4 bases and V by 4 bases; bases with no gene match: 7. Germline V gene lookup returns CDR1 WSHSY and CDR2 SAAADI. The CDR3 sequence is 15 residues long. The CDR3 here is CASSAGLGGSDTQYF. Written as DNA, the CDR3 is TGCGCCAGCAGTGCGGGACTAGGCGGTTCAGATACGCAGTATTTT.

This sequence joins TRBV29-1 and TRBJ2-5, with 13 nucleotides matching TRBD2. CDR1 and CDR2 (germline): SQVTM, ANQGSEA. This CDR3 has 15 amino acids. With 6 bases clipped from V and 4 bases from J, the junction kept 8 bases outside the gene matches. Written as DNA, the CDR3 is TGCAGCGTCGGACTAGCGGGAGTGGGGCGAGAGACCCAGTACTTC. Protein: CSVGLAGVGRETQYF.

This clonotype was seen more than once but under ten times. The CDR3 sequence: CASRAADGNEKLFF. CDR3 DNA sequence: TGCGCCAGCAGGGCGGCAGACGGAAATGAAAAACTGTTTTTT. This rearrangement joins TRBV5-1 to TRBJ1-4, with D uncertain. The CDR3 covers 14 residues. Trimming left V 5 bases short and J 5 bases short, with 13 bases between. Germline V lookup: CDR1 SGHRS, CDR2 YFSETQ.

A few counts support this clonotype. The rearrangement joins TRBV28 to TRBJ1-1; no reliable D call. V was cut by 5 bases and J by 1 base, with 8 bases left in between. Germline-derived CDR1 and CDR2 are MDHEN and SYDVKM. This CDR3 comprises 13 residues. CDR3: CASSRPQNTEAFF. As DNA, the CDR3 is TGTGCCAGCAGTCGGCCCCAGAACACTGAAGCTTTCTTT.

The chain carries TRBV6-6 and TRBJ1-1, with D perhaps TRBD1 (5 bases). V lost 3 bases and J lost 0, with 8 bases in between. This CDR3 contains 14 residues. CDR1 and CDR2 (germline): MNHNY, SVGAGI (reference sequence). CDR3: CASSYEGMNTEAFF. Written as DNA, the CDR3 is TGTGCCAGCAGTTATGAGGGGATGAACACTGAAGCTTTCTTT.

The V call is TRBV20-1, the J call TRBJ1-5, with 9 nucleotides matching TRBD1. J was trimmed by 6 bases and V by 5 bases; bases with no gene match: 14. This CDR3 comprises 16 residues. Germline CDR1 and CDR2: DFQATT and SNEGSKA (reference sequence). The CDR3, as DNA: TGCAGTGCTTTTTCTCCGGGACAGGGAAAAGCTCAGCCCCAGCATTTT. Translated: CSAFSPGQGKAQPQHF.

The chain recombines TRBV24-1 with TRBJ2-5; tentative D call: TRBD1 (5 bases). V was pared by 2 bases and J by 5 bases, with 14 bases between. CDR1 and CDR2 from the germline V gene are KGHDR and SFDVKD. The CDR3 totals 15 residues. Here the CDR3 DNA reads TGTGCCACCAGTGATTATAGGGGCGAGTCGGAGACCCAGTACTTC. Translated: CATSDYRGESETQYF.

V usage is TRBV7-9 and J usage is TRBJ2-1; D is unclear. Germline lookup yields CDR1 SEHNR and CDR2 FQNEAQ (reference sequence). The CDR3 has 15 residues. The V end lost 7 bases, the J end lost 5 bases, and 18 bases lay between the germline ends. CDR3 DNA: TGTGCCAGCAAACCCGTAAGCGCCAAAAACAATGAGCAGTTCTTC. Translated: CASKPVSAKNNEQFF.

The rearrangement links TRBV7-9 to TRBJ2-1, with TRBD2 matching over 8 bases. Germline V CDR1 and CDR2: SEHNR, FQNEAQ (reference sequence). V shed 2 bases and J 4 bases; nucleotides not matched to a gene: 10. The CDR3 is made up of 17 amino acids. This CDR3 is CASSLPRRLAMYNEQFF. CDR3 in DNA: TGTGCCAGCAGCTTACCCCGCAGACTAGCGATGTACAATGAGCAGTTCTTC.

The V and J genes are TRBV20-1 and TRBJ2-3; tentatively, D is TRBD2 (6 bases). The length of the CDR3 is 15 residues. Germline CDR1 and CDR2: DFQATT and SNEGSKA (reference sequence). V dropped 0 bases and J dropped 2 bases, with 12 bases sitting between them. CDR3 sequence: CSAREPGRITDTQYF. The CDR3 DNA is TGCAGTGCTAGAGAGCCAGGGAGGATCACAGATACGCAGTATTTT.

This clonotype was found a few times. J is TRBJ2-5 and V is TRBV4-1, with D possibly being TRBD2 (6 bases). Germline lookup yields CDR1 MGHRA and CDR2 YSYEKL. V gave up 2 bases and J gave up 4 bases, with 14 bases separating them. The CDR3 totals 15 residues. CDR3: CASSQTSGLLETQYF. CDR3 sequence (DNA): TGCGCCAGCAGCCAAACATCGGGACTCCTAGAGACCCAGTACTTC.

The chain has TRBV28 and TRBJ2-7; TRBD2 aligns across 7 bases. The CDR3 loop spans 14 amino acids. CDR1 and CDR2 (germline): MDHEN, SYDVKM. Unmatched junction bases numbered 11, after V lost 6 bases and J lost 6 bases. DNA of the CDR3: TGTGCCAGCAGACCGGGACTAACCTCGGTCGAGCAGTACTTC. Amino acids: CASRPGLTSVEQYF.

The chain is built from TRBV28 and TRBJ1-2, with D hard to call. CDR3 length equals 13 residues. Per the germline V gene, CDR1 is MDHEN and CDR2 is SYDVKM. The germline V and J ends were trimmed by 2 bases and 4 bases, with 8 bases remaining between them. The CDR3 is CASSLAQTYGYTF. The CDR3 DNA reads as TGTGCCAGCAGTTTAGCACAGACCTATGGCTACACCTTC.

The chain uses TRBV7-2 and TRBJ2-4; 8 bases align to TRBD1. The last part of the DNA fits TRBJ2-7 better; the J call may be wrong. Germline loops: CDR1 SGHTA, CDR2 FQGNSA. CDR3 size: 20 residues. The CDR3 nucleotides read TGTGCCAGCAGCTACCATCAGGGGGCGTTCATAAGACAGAAATCGTACGAGCAGTACTTC. Encoded protein: CASSYHQGAFIRQKSYEQYF.

This clonotype was counted between two and nine times. J is TRBJ2-5 and V is TRBV7-2; perhaps TRBD2 as D (5 bases). V was clipped by 2 bases and J by 5 bases, with 15 bases between them. Germline assignment: CDR1 SGHTA and CDR2 FQGNSA. The length of the CDR3 is 15 residues. The CDR3 is CASSLRGPGGETQYF. The DNA of the CDR3 is TGTGCCAGCAGCTTAAGAGGTCCCGGCGGGGAGACCCAGTACTTC.

This clonotype was counted once. The V gene is TRBV20-1, the J gene TRBJ1-2, with no clear D. V was shortened by 3 bases and J by 1 base, with 9 bases between the two germline ends. The CDR3 length is 13 residues. Germline V gene sequence: CDR1 DFQATT, CDR2 SNEGSKA (reference sequence). The chain's CDR3 is CSASNSINYGYTF. The CDR3 DNA sequence: TGCAGTGCTAGCAACAGCATTAACTATGGCTACACCTTC.

The gene calls are TRBV5-1 and TRBJ2-7; a weak D match, TRBD2 (6 bases). V was trimmed by 3 bases and J by 0 bases, leaving 13 bases between them. The CDR3 is 15 amino acids. Germline values: CDR1 SGHRS, CDR2 YFSETQ. In DNA form, the CDR3 reads TGCGCCAGCAGCTGGAACGCGGGACTCTCCTACGAGCAGTACTTC. The encoded protein is CASSWNAGLSYEQYF.

This CDR3 reads CASSLSGGSHGYTF. The CDR3 DNA is TGTGCCAGCAGCTTATCGGGAGGGTCCCATGGCTACACCTTC. This chain uses TRBV11-1 with TRBJ1-2, with D unresolved. Germline-derived CDR1 and CDR2 are SGHAT and FQDESV (reference sequence). CDR3 size: 14 residues. V gave up 2 bases and J gave up 6 bases, with 13 bases separating them.

As concerns this clonotype: Compared with germline, one end of the junction differs, possibly owing to a read error. The chain combines TRBV6-5 with TRBJ2-3; D possibly corresponds to TRBD2 (6 bases). CDR3 size: 12 residues. The germline V gene encodes CDR1 MNHEY and CDR2 SVGAGI. For the CDR3, the DNA is TGCGCCACCGGGTCTTCCGGGGGTACGCAGTATTTT. This gives the protein CATGSSGGTQYF.

The chain has TRBV29-1 and TRBJ1-2; possibly TRBD1 for D (6 bases). Trimming pared 6 bases from V and 6 bases from J, leaving 14 bases between. Germline V gives CDR1 SQVTM, CDR2 ANQGSEA. The CDR3 is 12 amino acids. The CDR3 bases are TGCAGCGTCACAGGGATAAGGGATGGCTACACCTTC. Amino acid sequence: CSVTGIRDGYTF.

As regards this clonotype: One end of the junction is discordant with germline, which a read error may explain. This sequence joins TRBV6-6 and TRBJ2-6; tentatively, D is TRBD1 (6 bases). The CDR3 extends over 16 amino acids. Looked up from germline, CDR1 is MNHNY and CDR2 is SVGAGI (reference sequence). CDR3 DNA: TGTGCCAGTAGGTCTCAGGGAGTGTTGGGGGCCGACGTCCTGACTTTC. Translating gives CASRSQGVLGADVLTF.